This TCR beta chain came from a study of blood T cell repertoires in COVID-19. Enrolment of Seattle patients took place during active infection, and they were followed longitudinally. Original analysis: Amplifying reference gene primers gave estimates of nucleated cell counts. Clones were read by immunoSEQ multiplex PCR, and TCRdb kept only the in-frame ones, dropping some. Clone size and V and J calls were adopted from that table, with D and trimming inferred from the DNA. In the table there are more than 200,000 clones, about 87% of which are singletons. CDR3 length: 14 amino acids. V trimming: 6 bases; J trimming: 3 bases; junction bases outside the gene matches: 3. Germline V lookup: CDR1 ENHRY, CDR2 SYGVKD.

The specimen sequenced was peripheral blood. This chain links TRBV10-3 with TRBJ2-5; 11 positions match TRBD2. This clonotype was sampled from a woman aged 55-70 years with COVID-19, enrolled during active disease. The DNA of the CDR3 is TGTGCCATCAGAGGGACTAGCGGAGAAGAGACCCAGTACTTC. Amino acids: CAIRGTSGEETQYF.